This TCR beta chain was observed in a study of T cells in Graves' hyperthyroidism and ophthalmopathy. This clonotype was found many times. Regions amplified from RNA transcripts were the TCR beta CDR3 regions. HTBI primers drove first-round RT-PCR of the TCR CDR3. TCRdb re-analysed the multiplex PCR reads in MiXCR, keeping a single row per CDR3 protein. The sample holds around 350,000 distinct CDR3 sequences, approximately 18% seen once. V lost 4 bases to trimming and J lost 4 bases; unmatched junction nucleotides: 6. CDR3 size: 15 residues. The germline V gene has CDR1 LGHDT and CDR2 YNNKEL (reference sequence). Every diagnosis used clinical symptoms, serum thyroxine and TRAb, thyroid ultrasound and orbital computed tomography.

The sequenced sample consisted of blood. V gene TRBV3-1 combines with J gene TRBJ2-1; the match to TRBD1 covers 8 bases. This clonotype was sampled from a woman in her thirties with Graves' hyperthyroidism that later progressed to Graves' ophthalmopathy. The chain's CDR3 is CASSPPGQGYNEQFF. CDR3 sequence (DNA): TGTGCCAGCAGCCCCCCAGGACAGGGATACAATGAGCAGTTCTTC.